This record covers a single TCR beta chain. Separate from the approximately 720-subject first cohort was the approximately 110-subject validation cohort, to which the donors belonged. This sample was included in a study of cytomegalovirus exposure and HLA in healthy donors. Trimming cost V 6 bases and J 5 bases, with 11 bases left between them. Germline V gene sequence: CDR1 MNHEY, CDR2 SVGAGI. The length of the CDR3 is 13 residues. TCRdb's copy holds only in-frame clones and misses some; the assay was immunoSEQ multiplex PCR. In the table there are under 200,000 clones, roughly 96% of which are singletons.

The receptor was derived from a woman younger than 30 in good health and CMV-seronegative. The sequencing sample was made of PBMCs. V usage is TRBV6-5 and J usage is TRBJ1-5; D is unclear. Here the CDR3 DNA reads TGTGCCAGCAGACTGACATTGGATCAGCCCCAGCATTTT. As protein: CASRLTLDQPQHF.